What follows describes a single T cell receptor beta chain. The data belong to a study of cytomegalovirus exposure and HLA in healthy donors. Germline CDR1 and CDR2: SEHNR and FQNEAQ (reference sequence). This CDR3 is 13 amino acids long. V was shortened by 7 bases and J by 0 bases, with 8 bases between the two germline ends. In the PCR, 60 Vbeta and 13 Jbeta primers were used. Under the authors' procedure: Approximately 11 million of the roughly 80 million unique TCR beta chains counted in a later analysis were shared. Clones were read by immunoSEQ multiplex PCR, and TCRdb kept only the in-frame ones, dropping some. V, J and clone size reflect that table, while D and trimming were determined from the DNA. The sample carries approximately 76,000 clones, 60% to 75% recorded once.

The TCR originated in a middle-aged woman in good health and CMV-seropositive. This chain links TRBV7-9 with TRBJ2-3; the D is unclear. The material sequenced was PBMCs. CDR3 residues: CASTTYSTDTQYF. CDR3 coding DNA: TGTGCCAGCACGACTTATAGCACAGATACGCAGTATTTT.